Presented here are 30 T cell receptor beta chains from one specimen sequenced in a study of blood T cell repertoires in COVID-19. The protocol was immunoSEQ multiplex PCR, while the TCRdb copy is restricted to in-frame clones and leaves out a portion. Seen here are 150,000 to 180,000 clones, about four fifths observed once, and the top ten hold more than 3%. Source material: peripheral blood. The receptors originated from a woman over 75 with acute or convalescent COVID-19.

This rearrangement joins TRBV7-9 to TRBJ1-1; TRBD1 is a possible D gene (5 bases). V lost 8 bases and J 3 bases, leaving 16 bases between the germline ends. The CDR3 sequence is 14 residues long. Germline CDR1 is SEHNR and CDR2 is FQNEAQ (reference sequence). The CDR3 sequence is CASHPEGTHTEAFF. CDR3 sequence (DNA): TGTGCCAGCCACCCGGAGGGGACCCACACTGAAGCTTTCTTT.

V gene TRBV4-3 combines with J gene TRBJ1-3; D unclear. Germline V lookup: CDR1 LGHNA, CDR2 YSLEER. This CDR3 contains 13 residues. Deletions cut 1 base from V and 4 bases from J, with 5 bases between. CDR3 coding DNA: TGCGCCAGCAGCCAAGGAGCCGGAAACACCATATATTTT. Amino acids: CASSQGAGNTIYF.

Only a few counts were recorded for this clone. The chain recombines TRBV5-4 with TRBJ2-1; 10 nucleotides agree with TRBD2. V shed 2 bases and J 0 bases; nucleotides not matched to a gene: 11. The CDR3 contains 19 residues. CDR1 SGHNT and CDR2 YYREEE come from the germline V gene (reference sequence). Written as DNA, the CDR3 is TGTGCCAGCAGCTTACCAATGGGACTAGCGCTCAGCTCCTACAATGAGCAGTTCTTC. This encodes CASSLPMGLALSSYNEQFF.

This chain connects TRBV2 to TRBJ1-2; 8 bases are shared with TRBD1. The V segment lost 6 bases and the J segment 7 bases; nucleotides outside the gene matches: 10. This CDR3 is built from 14 residues. Germline V CDR1 and CDR2: SNHLY, FYNNEI. The CDR3 DNA reads TGTGCCAGCAGGCCATCCCTCAGGGGGCCTGGCTACACCTTC. Amino acid sequence: CASRPSLRGPGYTF. Full variable domain (remainder filled in from reference TRBV2 and TRBJ1-2): EPEVTQTPSHQVTQMGQEVILRCVPISNHLYFYWYRQILGQKVEFLVSFYNNEISEKSEIFDDQFSVERPDGSNFTLKIRSTKLEDSAMYFCASRPSLRGPGYTFGSGTRLTVV.

This chain's CDR3 is CASSYSGAGSGYTF. CDR3 DNA: TGTGCCAGCAGTTACTCTGGGGCCGGGAGTGGCTACACCTTC. The rearrangement uses TRBV6-2 or TRBV6-3 and TRBJ1-2, with a weak D call TRBD1 (5 bases). The ends were cut back, 0 bases at V and 7 bases at J, with 12 bases in the middle. Per germline, CDR1 MNHEY and CDR2 SVGEGT. This CDR3 is built from 14 residues.

The chain combines TRBV4-2 with TRBJ1-3; D not resolved. Trimming pared 0 bases from V and 0 bases from J, leaving 9 bases between. Germline V gene lookup returns CDR1 LGHNA and CDR2 YNFKEQ. The length of the CDR3 is 16 residues. CDR3 in amino acids: CASSQDVTSSGNTIYF. In nucleotides, the CDR3 is TGTGCCAGCAGCCAAGATGTCACGAGCTCTGGAAACACCATATATTTT.

The chain combines TRBV27 with TRBJ2-6; D is perhaps TRBD1 (6 bases). The germline CDR1 and CDR2 sequences are MNHEY and SMNVEV (reference sequence). The germline V and J ends were trimmed by 6 bases and 2 bases, with 11 bases remaining between them. The CDR3 is 15 residues long. The CDR3 DNA is TGTGCCAGCAGCCCCCCAGGGGCTGGGGCCAACGTCCTGACTTTC. Protein: CASSPPGAGANVLTF.

This chain joins TRBV9 and TRBJ2-7; 11 bases match TRBD2. V lost 4 bases to trimming and J lost 3 bases; unmatched junction nucleotides: 9. This CDR3 contains 16 residues. Germline V gene data show CDR1 as SGDLS and CDR2 as YYNGEE. CDR3 coding DNA: TGTGCCAGCAGCTCCGACCTTACTAGCGGGAGCTACGAGCAGTACTTC. Protein sequence: CASSSDLTSGSYEQYF. Using reference TRBV9 and TRBJ2-7 for the parts outside the CDR3, the full variable domain is DSGVTQTPKHLITATGQRVTLRCSPRSGDLSVYWYQQSLDQGLQFLIQYYNGEERAKGNILERFSAQQFPDLHSELNLSSLELGDSALYFCASSSDLTSGSYEQYFGPGTRLTVT.

The rearrangement uses TRBV4-2 and TRBJ2-7; D not resolved. The CDR3 is 14 amino acids. CDR1 is LGHNA and CDR2 is YNFKEQ in the germline V gene. The germline V and J ends were trimmed by 4 bases and 0 bases, with 10 bases remaining between them. The CDR3 here is CASSRSDSSYEQYF. CDR3 bases: TGTGCCAGCAGCCGCAGCGATAGCTCCTACGAGCAGTACTTC.

This chain connects TRBV5-4 to TRBJ2-3; tentatively, D is TRBD2 (6 bases). Germline CDR1 and CDR2: SGHNT and YYREEE (reference sequence). V lost 1 base to trimming and J lost 4 bases, with 10 bases between them. The CDR3 contains 14 residues. For the CDR3, the DNA is TGTGCCAGCAGCTTGAGTGGCGGGGCAGATACGCAGTATTTT. It codes for CASSLSGGADTQYF.

This chain joins TRBV5-1 and TRBJ2-7; 7 positions match TRBD1. Germline CDR1 reads SGHRS; CDR2 reads YFSETQ. The ends lost 4 bases at V and 1 base at J; junction bases unmatched: 8. The CDR3 loop spans 15 amino acids. As DNA, the CDR3 is TGCGCCAGCAGCACCGGGACAGTAAGATCCTACGAGCAGTACTTC. Its protein product is CASSTGTVRSYEQYF.

The chain is built from TRBV7-9 and TRBJ1-6; maybe TRBD1 (5 bases). Trimming cost V 5 bases and J 7 bases, with 12 bases left between them. The germline CDR1 and CDR2 sequences are SEHNR and FQNEAQ (reference sequence). The CDR3 loop spans 14 amino acids. CDR3 bases: TGTGCCAGCAGCCCACAGGTACCGAATTCACCCCTCCACTTT. It yields the protein CASSPQVPNSPLHF.

The V and J genes are TRBV12-3 or TRBV12-4 and TRBJ2-5; D remains ambiguous. Trimming stripped 5 bases from V and 7 bases from J, with 11 bases between. This CDR3 region has 12 residues. The DNA of the CDR3 is TGTGCCAGCAGTCCCCCGTCCGGGACCCAGTACTTC. The encoded protein is CASSPPSGTQYF.

This chain connects TRBV5-1 to TRBJ2-7, with D unclear. Trimming cost V 0 bases and J 5 bases, with 15 bases left between them. Germline values: CDR1 SGHRS, CDR2 YFSETQ. CDR3 length: 15 amino acids. The CDR3 coding sequence is TGCGCCAGCAGCTTGGCCTCTGTGAGTTCGAACGAGCAGTACTTC. Protein sequence: CASSLASVSSNEQYF.

This clone came up a few times. The genes are TRBV28 and TRBJ1-1; a possible D gene is TRBD1 (6 bases). Germline V CDR1 and CDR2: MDHEN, SYDVKM. This CDR3 comprises 13 residues. V shed 1 base and J shed 9 bases, with 12 bases lying between them. The CDR3 protein is CASSLLSTGKAFF. The CDR3 DNA reads as TGTGCCAGCAGTTTATTGTCGACAGGTAAAGCTTTCTTT. The full variable domain, completed using reference TRBV28 and TRBJ1-1, is DVKVTQSSRYLVKRTGEKVFLECVQDMDHENMFWYRQDPGLGLRLIYFSYDVKMKEKGDIPEGYSVSREKKERFSLILESASTNQTSMYLCASSLLSTGKAFFGQGTRLTVV.

This sequence joins TRBV6-1 and TRBJ2-6, with a possible D match to TRBD1 (6 bases). Germline CDR1 is MNHNS and CDR2 is SASEGT. V was trimmed by 4 bases and J by 0 bases, leaving 13 bases between them. This CDR3 has 17 amino acids. The CDR3 loop reads CASSVAGQSSGANVLTF. In DNA, the CDR3 is TGTGCCAGCAGTGTCGCCGGACAGTCCTCTGGGGCCAACGTCCTGACTTTC.

The chain joins TRBV6-2 or TRBV6-3 to TRBJ1-5; 10 bases are shared with TRBD1. The CDR3 is made up of 17 amino acids. Germline assignment: CDR1 MNHEY and CDR2 SVGEGT. V was clipped by 4 bases and J by 0 bases; unmatched bases: 6. CDR3 residues: CASSFGQGGASNQPQHF. As DNA, the CDR3 is TGTGCCAGCAGTTTCGGACAGGGGGGGGCTAGCAATCAGCCCCAGCATTTT.

The genes are TRBV19 and TRBJ1-1; D uncertain. The ends were cut back, 1 base at V and 2 bases at J, with 14 bases in the middle. The CDR3 has 16 amino acids. The germline V gene has CDR1 LNHDA and CDR2 SQIVND (reference sequence). The CDR3: CASSIGLRGVNTEAFF. In DNA, the CDR3 is TGTGCCAGTAGTATAGGGCTCCGGGGAGTTAACACTGAAGCTTTCTTT.

The rearrangement uses TRBV27 and TRBJ1-1; 8 nucleotides align to TRBD1. Trimming removed 5 bases from V and 0 bases from J; junction bases left unmatched: 11. CDR3 length equals 17 residues. Germline CDR1 and CDR2: MNHEY and SMNVEV (reference sequence). CDR3 protein: CASSHRTGRAMNTEAFF. The CDR3 nucleotides are TGTGCCAGCAGTCATCGGACAGGGAGGGCCATGAACACTGAAGCTTTCTTT.

About this clone itself: The same CDR3 arises from other DNA sequences in this sample as well. The chain joins TRBV7-9 to TRBJ1-2; the D is unclear. Trimming took 5 bases from V and 4 from J, leaving 8 bases between them. The CDR3 runs 12 residues. Germline lookup yields CDR1 SEHNR and CDR2 FQNEAQ (reference sequence). The CDR3: CASSLEVYGYTF. The CDR3 DNA is TGTGCCAGCAGCCTCGAGGTCTATGGCTACACCTTC.

The chain recombines TRBV5-1 with TRBJ1-5, with a weak D call TRBD1 (5 bases). Per the germline V gene, CDR1 is SGHRS and CDR2 is YFSETQ. Trimming left V 4 bases short and J 4 bases short, with 15 bases between. The CDR3 contains 15 residues. Here the CDR3 reads CASSLQGTRNQPQHF. CDR3 in DNA: TGCGCCAGCAGCCTCCAGGGAACGCGAAATCAGCCCCAGCATTTT.

The CDR3 spells CASSQETGGGGVSVAFF. DNA of the CDR3: TGTGCCAGCAGCCAGGAGACAGGGGGTGGCGGGGTTTCGGTAGCTTTCTTT. This chain links TRBV4-2 with TRBJ1-1; 9 bases fit TRBD1. V shed 3 bases, J shed 10 bases, and the junction held 18 bases outside the gene matches. CDR3 size: 17 residues. Per germline, CDR1 LGHNA and CDR2 YNFKEQ.

The sample holds one count of this clone. The chain links TRBV4-3 to TRBJ2-2; 9 bases match TRBD2. V dropped 0 bases and J dropped 5; count of bases not matched to a gene: 4. Germline-derived CDR1 and CDR2 are LGHNA and YSLEER. The CDR3 consists of 16 residues. In DNA form, the CDR3 reads TGCGCCAGCAGCCAAGACCACAGCGGGAGGACCGGGGAGCTGTTTTTT. This sequence encodes CASSQDHSGRTGELFF.

This chain links TRBV19 with TRBJ1-5, with D uncertain. Per germline, CDR1 LNHDA and CDR2 SQIVND (reference sequence). This CDR3 contains 13 residues. Trimming shortened V by 8 bases and J by 6 bases, and 14 bases separated the two germline ends. CDR3 sequence reads: CASDGRNGQPQHF. The CDR3 DNA follows: TGTGCCAGTGATGGGAGGAATGGTCAGCCCCAGCATTTT.

The genes are TRBV7-9 and TRBJ1-1; TRBD1 matches at 8 bases. In germline, CDR1 is SEHNR, CDR2 FQNEAQ (reference sequence). V lost 5 bases and J lost 4; bases outside the gene matches: 12. The CDR3 covers 16 residues. CDR3 DNA sequence: TGTGCCAGCAGCCTCATCACAGGGGGAGGGGGCACTGAAGCTTTCTTT. Translating it yields CASSLITGGGGTEAFF.

The chain combines TRBV5-6 with TRBJ2-1; possible D gene TRBD1, 6 bases. CDR3 length equals 12 residues. Deletions cut 4 bases from V and 10 bases from J, with 12 bases between. Germline-derived CDR1 and CDR2 are SGHDT and YYEEEE. CDR3 region: CASSPGVSEQFF. As DNA, the CDR3 is TGTGCCAGCAGCCCAGGGGTTTCCGAGCAGTTCTTC.

The rearrangement uses TRBV19 and TRBJ1-1, with 8 bases lining up with TRBD1. The CDR3 consists of 14 residues. Trimming at V came to 7 bases and at J to 1 base, leaving 5 bases not matched to a gene. CDR1 is LNHDA and CDR2 is SQIVND in the germline V gene (reference sequence). Here the CDR3 reads CASIPGQGNTEAFF. The CDR3 DNA is TGTGCCAGTATCCCAGGACAGGGGAACACTGAAGCTTTCTTT.

CDR3 residues: CASSPDGNTDTQYF. As DNA, the CDR3 is TGCGCCAGCAGCCCAGACGGGAATACAGATACGCAGTATTTT. The genes are TRBV4-1 and TRBJ2-3, with D possibly matching TRBD2 (5 bases). CDR3 length: 14 amino acids. CDR1 and CDR2 (germline): MGHRA, YSYEKL. Trimming stripped 4 bases from V and 3 bases from J, with 11 bases between.

The sample holds a few counts of this clone. This rearrangement joins TRBV7-3 to TRBJ1-6; the D is unclear. This CDR3 is built from 14 residues. V was shortened by 1 base and J by 9 bases, with 10 bases between the two germline ends. The germline CDR1 and CDR2 sequences are SGHTA and FQGTGA. The CDR3 region is CASSLRSRSSPLHF. Written as DNA, the CDR3 is TGTGCCAGCAGCTTAAGATCTCGGAGTTCACCCCTCCACTTT.

The V call is TRBV12-5, the J call TRBJ1-2, with no clear D. The CDR3 covers 13 residues. CDR1 and CDR2 (germline): LGHNT, FRNRAP. The V and J ends lost 6 bases and 4 bases respectively, with 12 bases between them. CDR3 DNA: TGTGCTAGTGGCACCGATATGAGCTATGGCTACACCTTC. It yields the protein CASGTDMSYGYTF. Drawing the rest from reference TRBV12-5 and TRBJ1-2, the complete variable domain is DARVTQTPRHKVTEMGQEVTMRCQPILGHNTVFWYRQTMMQGLELLAYFRNRAPLDDSGMPKDRFSAEMPDATLATLKIQPSEPRDSAVYFCASGTDMSYGYTFGSGTRLTVV.